This TCR beta chain was found in a study of blood T cells in healthy people across ages. The total RNA that was extracted per sample amounted to at least 6 micrograms. Using a J-beta primer mix together with a sample-barcoded 5' primer, a second PCR was run for roughly 6 to 11 cycles. Every sample produced at least 2.5 million CDR3-containing paired-end reads. From the 5' RACE reads, TCRdb called clonotypes with MiXCR, one entry per CDR3 protein. The sample contains some 710,000 distinct CDR3 sequences, approximately 22% of which appear only once. Regarding the study as a whole: Among T cells, TCR beta diversity per million cells dropped roughly linearly as age rose. Naive CD4+ cells and diversity were both higher in long-lived donors than in aged donors.

This clonotype has only a few counts. Its target is not known. Sequenced input: blood. This clonotype was sampled from a man in his 70s in good health.

CDR3 bases: TGCGCCAGTACCCTGGACAGGGGGCTAACCGGGGAGCTGTTTTTT. This codes for CASTLDRGLTGELFF. The chain links TRBV5-1 to TRBJ2-2; 11 bases match TRBD1. Unmatched junction bases numbered 8, after V lost 8 bases and J lost 5 bases. The CDR3 has 15 amino acids. Germline assignment: CDR1 SGHRS and CDR2 YFSETQ.